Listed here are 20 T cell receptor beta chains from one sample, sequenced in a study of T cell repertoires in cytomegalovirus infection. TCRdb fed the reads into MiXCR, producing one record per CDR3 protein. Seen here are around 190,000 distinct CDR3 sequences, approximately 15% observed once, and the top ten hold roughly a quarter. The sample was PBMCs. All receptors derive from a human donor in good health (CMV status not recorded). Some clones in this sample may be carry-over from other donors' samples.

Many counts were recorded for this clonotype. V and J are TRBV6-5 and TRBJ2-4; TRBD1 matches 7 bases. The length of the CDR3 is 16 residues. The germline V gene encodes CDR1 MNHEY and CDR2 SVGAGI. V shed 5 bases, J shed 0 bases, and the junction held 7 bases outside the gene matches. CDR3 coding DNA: TGTGCCAGCAGTAAGACAGGGCTACTAGCCAAAAACATTCAGTACTTC. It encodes CASSKTGLLAKNIQYF.

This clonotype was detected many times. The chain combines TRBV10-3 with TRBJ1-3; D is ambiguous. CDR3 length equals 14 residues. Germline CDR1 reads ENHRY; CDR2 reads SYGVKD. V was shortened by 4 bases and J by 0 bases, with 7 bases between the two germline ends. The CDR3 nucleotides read TGTGCCATCAGTGTAGGCAGCTCTGGAAACACCATATATTTT. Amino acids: CAISVGSSGNTIYF.

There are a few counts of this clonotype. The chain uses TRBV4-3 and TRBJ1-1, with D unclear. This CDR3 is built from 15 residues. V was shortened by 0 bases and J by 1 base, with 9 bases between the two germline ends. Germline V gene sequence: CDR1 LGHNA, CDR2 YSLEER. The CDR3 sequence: CASSQESRGNTEAFF. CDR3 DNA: TGCGCCAGCAGCCAAGAATCCCGGGGGAACACTGAAGCTTTCTTT.

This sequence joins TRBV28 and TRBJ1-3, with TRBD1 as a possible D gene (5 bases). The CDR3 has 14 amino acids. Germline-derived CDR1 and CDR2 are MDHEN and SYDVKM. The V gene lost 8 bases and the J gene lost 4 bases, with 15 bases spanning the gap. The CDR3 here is CASGLRGAGNTIYF. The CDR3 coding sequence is TGTGCCAGCGGCCTTCGAGGGGCGGGAAACACCATATATTTT.

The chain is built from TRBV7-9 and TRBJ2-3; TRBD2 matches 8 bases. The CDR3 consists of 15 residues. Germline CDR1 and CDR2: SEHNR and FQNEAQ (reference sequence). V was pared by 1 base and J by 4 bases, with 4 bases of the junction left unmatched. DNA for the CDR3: TGTGCCAGCAGCTTAGGGGGACTAGGAGCAGATACGCAGTATTTT. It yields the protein CASSLGGLGADTQYF.

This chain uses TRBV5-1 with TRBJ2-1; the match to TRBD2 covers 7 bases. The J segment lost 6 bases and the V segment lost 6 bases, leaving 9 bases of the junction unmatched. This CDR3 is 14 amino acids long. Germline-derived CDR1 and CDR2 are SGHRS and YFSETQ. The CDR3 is CASMAGVVGNEQFF. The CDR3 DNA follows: TGCGCCAGCATGGCGGGAGTTGTGGGCAATGAGCAGTTCTTC. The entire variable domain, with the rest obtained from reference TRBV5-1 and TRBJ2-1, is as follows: KAGVTQTPRYLIKTRGQQVTLSCSPISGHRSVSWYQQTPGQGLQFLFEYFSETQRNKGNFPGRFSGRQFSNSRSEMNVSTLELGDSALYLCASMAGVVGNEQFFGPGTRLTVL.

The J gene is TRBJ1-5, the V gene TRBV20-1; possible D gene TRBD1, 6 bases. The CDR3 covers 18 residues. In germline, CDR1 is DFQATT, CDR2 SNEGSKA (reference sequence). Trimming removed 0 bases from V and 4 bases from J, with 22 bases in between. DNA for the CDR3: TGCAGTGCTAGAGATCCGGGGGCTGGTGGAATTGGTAATCAGCCCCAGCATTTT. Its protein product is CSARDPGAGGIGNQPQHF.

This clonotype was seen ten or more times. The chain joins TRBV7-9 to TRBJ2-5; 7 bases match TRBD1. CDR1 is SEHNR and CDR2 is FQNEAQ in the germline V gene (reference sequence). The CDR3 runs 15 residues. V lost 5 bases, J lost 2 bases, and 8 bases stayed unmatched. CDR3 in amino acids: CASSPFRQGQETQYF. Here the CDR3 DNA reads TGTGCCAGCAGCCCATTTCGACAGGGACAAGAGACCCAGTACTTC.

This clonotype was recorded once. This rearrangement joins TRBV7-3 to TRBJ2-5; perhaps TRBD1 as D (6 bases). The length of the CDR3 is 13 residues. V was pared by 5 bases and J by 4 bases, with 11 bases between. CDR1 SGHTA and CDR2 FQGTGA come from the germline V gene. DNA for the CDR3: TGTGCCAGCAGCGTAAACAGGGCAGAGACCCAGTACTTC. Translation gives CASSVNRAETQYF.

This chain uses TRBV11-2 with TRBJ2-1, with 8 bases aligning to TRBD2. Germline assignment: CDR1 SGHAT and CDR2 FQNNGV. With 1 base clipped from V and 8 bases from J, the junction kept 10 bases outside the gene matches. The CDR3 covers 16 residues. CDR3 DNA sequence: TGTGCCAGCAGCTTAGGAAGCGGTAGCGGGAAGGATGAGCAGTTCTTC. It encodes CASSLGSGSGKDEQFF.

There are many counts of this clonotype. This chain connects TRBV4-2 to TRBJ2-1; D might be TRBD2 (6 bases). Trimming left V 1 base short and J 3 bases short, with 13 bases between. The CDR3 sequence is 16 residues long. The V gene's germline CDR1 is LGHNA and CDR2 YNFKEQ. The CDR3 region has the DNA TGTGCCAGCAGCCAAGCCCGACGGGGGAGCTACAATGAGCAGTTCTTC. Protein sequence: CASSQARRGSYNEQFF.

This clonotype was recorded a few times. CDR3 sequence: CASSLEAGTSYEQYF. CDR3 sequence (DNA): TGTGCCAGCAGCTTAGAAGCAGGGACTTCCTACGAGCAGTACTTC. The chain joins TRBV11-2 to TRBJ2-7; the D gene is possibly TRBD2 (6 bases). V lost 0 bases and J 1 base, leaving 10 bases between the germline ends. The V gene's germline CDR1 is SGHAT and CDR2 FQNNGV. The CDR3 is 15 amino acids.

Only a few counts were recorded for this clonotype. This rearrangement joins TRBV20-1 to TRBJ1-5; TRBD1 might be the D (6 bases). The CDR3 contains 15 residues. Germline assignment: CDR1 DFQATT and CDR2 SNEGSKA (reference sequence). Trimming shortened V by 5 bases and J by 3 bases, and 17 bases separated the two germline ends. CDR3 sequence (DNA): TGCAGTGCTCGGACAGCTACTACAGACAATCAGCCCCAGCATTTT. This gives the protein CSARTATTDNQPQHF.

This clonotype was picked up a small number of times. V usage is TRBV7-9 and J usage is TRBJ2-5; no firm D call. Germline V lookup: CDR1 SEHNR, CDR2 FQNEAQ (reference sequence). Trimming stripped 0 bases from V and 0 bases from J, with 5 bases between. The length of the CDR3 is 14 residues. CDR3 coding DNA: TGTGCCAGCAGCTTAGCGGGCTACCAAGAGACCCAGTACTTC. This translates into CASSLAGYQETQYF.

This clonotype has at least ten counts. CDR3 residues: CASNRGWSFDEKLFF. The CDR3, as DNA: TGTGCCAGCAATAGGGGGTGGAGCTTCGATGAAAAACTGTTTTTT. This chain links TRBV28 with TRBJ1-4; possibly TRBD1 for D (6 bases). The CDR3 has 15 amino acids. Germline V gives CDR1 MDHEN, CDR2 SYDVKM. Trimming stripped 7 bases from V and 6 bases from J, with 18 bases between. The variable domain in full, completed from reference TRBV28 and TRBJ1-4, reads DVKVTQSSRYLVKRTGEKVFLECVQDMDHENMFWYRQDPGLGLRLIYFSYDVKMKEKGDIPEGYSVSREKKERFSLILESASTNQTSMYLCASNRGWSFDEKLFFGSGTQLSVL.

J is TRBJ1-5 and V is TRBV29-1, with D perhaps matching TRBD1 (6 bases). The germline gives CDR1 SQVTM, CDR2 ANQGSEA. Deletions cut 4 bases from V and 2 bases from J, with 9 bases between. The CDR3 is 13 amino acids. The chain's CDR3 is CSVAPGGNQPQHF. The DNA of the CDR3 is TGCAGCGTTGCACCAGGGGGCAATCAGCCCCAGCATTTT.

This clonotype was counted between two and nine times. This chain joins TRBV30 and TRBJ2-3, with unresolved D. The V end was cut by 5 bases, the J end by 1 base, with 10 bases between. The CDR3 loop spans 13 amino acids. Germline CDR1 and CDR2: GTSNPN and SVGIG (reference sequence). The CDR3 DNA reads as TGTGCCTGGGGATCACTTGGCACAGATACGCAGTATTTT. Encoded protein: CAWGSLGTDTQYF.

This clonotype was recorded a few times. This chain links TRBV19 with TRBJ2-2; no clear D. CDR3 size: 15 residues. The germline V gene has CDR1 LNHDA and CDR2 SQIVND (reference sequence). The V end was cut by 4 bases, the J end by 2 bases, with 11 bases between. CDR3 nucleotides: TGTGCCAGTAGTAAGGTCAACACCAACACCGGGGAGCTGTTTTTT. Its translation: CASSKVNTNTGELFF.

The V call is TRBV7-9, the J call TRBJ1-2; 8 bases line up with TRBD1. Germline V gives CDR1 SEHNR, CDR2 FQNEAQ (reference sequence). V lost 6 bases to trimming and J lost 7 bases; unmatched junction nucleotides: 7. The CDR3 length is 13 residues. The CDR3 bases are TGTGCCAGCAGACCGACAGGGGAGTCTGGCTACACCTTC. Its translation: CASRPTGESGYTF.

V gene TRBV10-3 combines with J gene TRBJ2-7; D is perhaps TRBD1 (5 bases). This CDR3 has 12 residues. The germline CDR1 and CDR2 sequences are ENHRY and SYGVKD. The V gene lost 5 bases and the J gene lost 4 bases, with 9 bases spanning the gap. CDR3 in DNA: TGTGCCATCAGTCCGACAGTTTACGAGCAGTACTTC. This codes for CAISPTVYEQYF.